The 9 T cell receptor beta chains presented below share a single source sample, sequenced in a study of cytomegalovirus exposure and HLA in healthy donors. The study ran its PCR with 60 Vbeta and 13 Jbeta primers. TCRdb keeps only in-frame clones here, not all; method: immunoSEQ multiplex PCR. The sample has about 140,000 clones, around 73% seen once. The source material was PBMCs. The receptors here all came from a woman between 40 and 55 years old in good health and CMV-seronegative.

This clone turned up a few times. The rearrangement uses TRBV7-9 and TRBJ1-4, with a weak D call TRBD1 (5 bases). Trimming took 8 bases from V and 6 from J, leaving 16 bases between them. The germline V gene encodes CDR1 SEHNR and CDR2 FQNEAQ (reference sequence). The CDR3 runs 14 residues. The CDR3 DNA sequence: TGTGCCAGCCTCGCATGGGGGGAGGATGAAAAACTGTTTTTT. It encodes CASLAWGEDEKLFF.

The V gene is TRBV9, the J gene TRBJ2-7; maybe TRBD2 (7 bases). V was shortened by 3 bases and J by 6 bases, with 13 bases between the two germline ends. The CDR3 sequence is 13 residues long. The germline CDR1 and CDR2 sequences are SGDLS and YYNGEE. The CDR3 loop is CASSDRVAGEQYF. In DNA form, the CDR3 reads TGTGCCAGCAGCGACAGGGTAGCGGGCGAGCAGTACTTC.

The genes are TRBV9 and TRBJ2-1, with 9 bases fitting TRBD1. V lost 4 bases to trimming and J lost 6 bases; unmatched junction nucleotides: 5. Germline CDR1 SGDLS, CDR2 YYNGEE. The CDR3 has 14 amino acids. The CDR3 DNA follows: TGTGCCAGCAGCCCTAGGACAGGGGTCAATGAGCAGTTCTTC. Translation gives CASSPRTGVNEQFF.

V is TRBV28 and J is TRBJ2-1; a weak D match, TRBD2 (5 bases). The CDR3 sequence is 13 residues long. CDR1 and CDR2 (germline): MDHEN, SYDVKM. V shed 5 bases and J shed 5 bases, with 10 bases lying between them. CDR3 coding DNA: TGTGCCAGCAGTCCAGCGGCAGACAATGAGCAGTTCTTC. Translating it yields CASSPAADNEQFF.

The chain joins TRBV4-1 to TRBJ2-1; D is unclear. CDR1 is MGHRA, CDR2 YSYEKL, per germline. The CDR3 length is 15 residues. Trimming shortened V by 0 bases and J by 4 bases, and 10 bases separated the two germline ends. The CDR3 sequence: CASSQDVGRYNEQFF. DNA for the CDR3: TGCGCCAGCAGCCAAGATGTGGGCCGATACAATGAGCAGTTCTTC.

The CDR3 coding sequence is TGTGCCAGCAGCCACCTCGGGTCATACAATGAGCAGTTCTTC. As protein: CASSHLGSYNEQFF. The rearrangement uses TRBV4-2 and TRBJ2-1; no clear D gene. Trimming left V 3 bases short and J 4 bases short, with 10 bases between. CDR1 and CDR2 from the germline V gene are LGHNA and YNFKEQ. The length of the CDR3 is 14 residues.

The chain couples TRBV5-1 to TRBJ2-1; 12 positions match TRBD2. V was pared by 2 bases and J by 9 bases, with 9 bases of the junction left unmatched. The CDR3 runs to 16 residues. Germline CDR1 SGHRS, CDR2 YFSETQ. The CDR3 nucleotides are TGCGCCAGCAGCTTAGGACTAGCGGGGACCCTGGGTGAGCAGTTCTTC. Translation gives CASSLGLAGTLGEQFF.

The chain couples TRBV5-1 to TRBJ2-2, with 8 bases fitting TRBD1. The germline gives CDR1 SGHRS, CDR2 YFSETQ. V shed 4 bases, J shed 8 bases, and the junction held 7 bases outside the gene matches. This CDR3 comprises 14 residues. CDR3 sequence: CASSHRGSRGELFF. The CDR3 DNA follows: TGCGCCAGCAGCCACAGGGGGTCGCGTGGGGAGCTGTTTTTT.

V and J are TRBV19 and TRBJ2-5; 7 nucleotides line up with TRBD1. With 3 bases clipped from V and 7 bases from J, the junction kept 14 bases outside the gene matches. The CDR3 contains 16 residues. Germline V CDR1 and CDR2: LNHDA, SQIVND (reference sequence). The CDR3 nucleotides are TGTGCCAGTAGTATGGAGCAGGGGGAGTTGGACGTGACCCAGTACTTC. Translating it yields CASSMEQGELDVTQYF. The variable domain in full, with the rest retrieved from reference TRBV19 and TRBJ2-5, is DGGITQSPKYLFRKEGQNVTLSCEQNLNHDAMYWYRQDPGQGLRLIYYSQIVNDFQKGDIAEGYSVSREKKESFPLTVTSAQKNPTAFYLCASSMEQGELDVTQYFGPGTRLLVL.